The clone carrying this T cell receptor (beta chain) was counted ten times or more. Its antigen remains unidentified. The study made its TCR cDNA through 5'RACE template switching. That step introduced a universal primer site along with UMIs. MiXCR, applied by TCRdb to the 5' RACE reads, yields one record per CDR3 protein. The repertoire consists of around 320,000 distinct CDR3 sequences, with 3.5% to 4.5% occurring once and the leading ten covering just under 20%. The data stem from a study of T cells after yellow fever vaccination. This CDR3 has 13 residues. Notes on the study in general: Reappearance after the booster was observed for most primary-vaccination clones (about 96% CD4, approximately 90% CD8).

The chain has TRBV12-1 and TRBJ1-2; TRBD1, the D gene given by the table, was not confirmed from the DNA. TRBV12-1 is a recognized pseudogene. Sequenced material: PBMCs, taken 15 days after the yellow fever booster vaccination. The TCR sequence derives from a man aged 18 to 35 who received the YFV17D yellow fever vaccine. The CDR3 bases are TGTGCCAGCAGCTTTGGGGGCATCGTGGGCTACACCTTC. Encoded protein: CASSFGGIVGYTF.